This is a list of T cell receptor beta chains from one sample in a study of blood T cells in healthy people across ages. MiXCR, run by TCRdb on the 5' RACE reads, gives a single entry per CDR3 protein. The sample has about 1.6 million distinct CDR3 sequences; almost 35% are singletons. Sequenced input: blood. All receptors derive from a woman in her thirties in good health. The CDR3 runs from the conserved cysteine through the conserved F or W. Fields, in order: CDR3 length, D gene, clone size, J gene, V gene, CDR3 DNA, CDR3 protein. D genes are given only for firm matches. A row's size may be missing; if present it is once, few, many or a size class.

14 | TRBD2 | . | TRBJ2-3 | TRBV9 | TGTGTCAGCAGCCGTGGGACTATTACAGATACGCAGTATTTT | CVSSRGTITDTQYF
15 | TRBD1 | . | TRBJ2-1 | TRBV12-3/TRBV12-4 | TGTGCCAGCAGTACCCGGACAGGGACGGGCAATGAGCAGTTCTTC | CASSTRTGTGNEQFF
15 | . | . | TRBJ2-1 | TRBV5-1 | TGCGCCAGCAGCTCGAGCCCCCGACTGGTCGATGAGCAGTTCTTC | CASSSSPRLVDEQFF
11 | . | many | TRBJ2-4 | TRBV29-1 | TGCAGCACATACTCGCAGGGCATTCAGTACTTC | CSTYSQGIQYF
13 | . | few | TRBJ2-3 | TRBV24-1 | TGTGCCACCAGTGATGCTCCCACAGATACGCAGTATTTT | CATSDAPTDTQYF
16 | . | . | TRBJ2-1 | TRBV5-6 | TGTGCCAGCAGCTTTCGTGGGGCGAGCACCTACAATGAGCAGTTCTTC | CASSFRGASTYNEQFF
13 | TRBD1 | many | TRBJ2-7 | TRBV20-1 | TGCAGTGCTAGGTTGACAGGGGCCTACGAGCAGTACTTC | CSARLTGAYEQYF
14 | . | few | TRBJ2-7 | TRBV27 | TGTGCCAGCAGTGAGGGACTCCGAACCTACGAGCAGTACTTC | CASSEGLRTYEQYF
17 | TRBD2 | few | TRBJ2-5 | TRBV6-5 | TGTGCCAGCAGTTACTCTTGGTACAGCGGGGGGTTAGAGACCCAGTACTTC | CASSYSWYSGGLETQYF
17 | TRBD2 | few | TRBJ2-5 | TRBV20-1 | TGCAGTGCTACCCCTAGCGGGGGGCCCATTGGGTTGAAGACCCAGTACTTC | CSATPSGGPIGLKTQYF
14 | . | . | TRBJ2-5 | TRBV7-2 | TGTGCCAGCAGCTCCGACATGGGCCAAGAGACCCAGTACTTC | CASSSDMGQETQYF
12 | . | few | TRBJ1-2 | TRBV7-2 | TGTGCCAGCAGCTTGTCGGTATATGGCTACACCTTC | CASSLSVYGYTF
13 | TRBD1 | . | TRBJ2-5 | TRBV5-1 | TGCGCCAGCAGCGTAGACAGGGGATCGCTTGAGTACTTC | CASSVDRGSLEYF
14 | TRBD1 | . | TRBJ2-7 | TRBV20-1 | TGCAGTGTATATCGGACAGGGCAGGCTTTCGAGCAGTACTTC | CSVYRTGQAFEQYF
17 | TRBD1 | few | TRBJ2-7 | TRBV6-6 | TGTGCCAGCAGCGCCCGGACAGGGTCCTACTTGGCCTACGGGCAGTACTTC | CASSARTGSYLAYGQYF
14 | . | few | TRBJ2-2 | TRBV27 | TGTGCCAGCAGTTTCTCAGGGCTTACCGGGGAGCTGTTTTTT | CASSFSGLTGELFF
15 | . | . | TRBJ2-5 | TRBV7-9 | TGTGCCAGCAGCTTATTGTCCGGGATACAAGAGACCCAGTACTTC | CASSLLSGIQETQYF
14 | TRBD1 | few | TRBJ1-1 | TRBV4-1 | TGCGCCAGCAGCCAAGATGTACAGGGGACTGAAGCTTTCTTT | CASSQDVQGTEAFF
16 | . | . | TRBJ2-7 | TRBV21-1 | TGTGCCAGCAGCCTGGGACTAGCGAGACCCGTTTACGAGCAGTACTTC | CASSLGLARPVYEQYF
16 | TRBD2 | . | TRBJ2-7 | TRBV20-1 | TGCAGTGCTAGAGGGGTCCTAGCGGGGGGGCTGTACGAGCAGTACTTC | CSARGVLAGGLYEQYF
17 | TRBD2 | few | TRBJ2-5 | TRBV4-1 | TGCGCCAGCAGCCCTAGGGGAGCGGGGGTACAACAAGAGACCCAGTACTTC | CASSPRGAGVQQETQYF
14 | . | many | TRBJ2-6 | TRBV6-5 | TGTGCCAGCAGAAAAACAGCTGGGGCCAACGTCCTGACTTTC | CASRKTAGANVLTF
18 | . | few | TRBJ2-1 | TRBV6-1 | TGTGCCAGCAGTGAAGCGCCTTCCGGGACGGGGCCTTACAATGAGCAGTTCTTC | CASSEAPSGTGPYNEQFF
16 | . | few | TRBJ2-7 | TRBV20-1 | TGCAGTGCCACTAGATATGGGGAGGCACTTAACTACGAGCAGTACTTC | CSATRYGEALNYEQYF
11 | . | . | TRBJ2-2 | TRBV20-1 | TGCAGTGGGGTGGACACCGGGGAGCTGTTTTTT | CSGVDTGELFF
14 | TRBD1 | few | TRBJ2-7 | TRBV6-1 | TGTGCCAGCAGGATAGGACAGGGGGACTACGAGCAGTACTTC | CASRIGQGDYEQYF
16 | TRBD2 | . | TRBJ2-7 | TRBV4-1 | TGCGCCAGCAGCCAAGAACCTAGCGGGATTTACTACGAGCAGTACTTC | CASSQEPSGIYYEQYF
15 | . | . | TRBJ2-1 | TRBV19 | TGTGCCAGTAGTATAGGAACAGGGCATGGCAATGAGCAGTTCTTC | CASSIGTGHGNEQFF
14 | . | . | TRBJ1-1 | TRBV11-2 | TGTGCCAGCAGCTTAGGGGAAATAGCGGCTGAAGCTTTCTTT | CASSLGEIAAEAFF
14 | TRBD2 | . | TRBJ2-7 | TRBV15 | TGTGCCACCAGCAAAGCGGGAGTGTACAATGAGCAGTACTTC | CATSKAGVYNEQYF
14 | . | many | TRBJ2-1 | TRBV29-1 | TGCAGCACCATGACTATAATTATTTACAATGAGCAGTTCTTC | CSTMTIIIYNEQFF
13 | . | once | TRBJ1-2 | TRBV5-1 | TGCGCCAGCAGCCCAAGTCGGGTTTTTTGCTACACCTTC | CASSPSRVFCYTF
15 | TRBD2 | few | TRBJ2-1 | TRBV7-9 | TGTGCCAGCAGCACCGGACTAGCGACTCACAATGAGCAGTTCTTC | CASSTGLATHNEQFF
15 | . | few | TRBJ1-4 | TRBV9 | TGTGCCAGCAGCTTATCGACAGCAACTAATGAAAAACTGTTTTTT | CASSLSTATNEKLFF
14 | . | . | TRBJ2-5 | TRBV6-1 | TGTGCCAGCAGGGATCTCAGGGGAAGAGAGACCCAGTACTTC | CASRDLRGRETQYF
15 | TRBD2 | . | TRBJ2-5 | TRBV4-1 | TGCGCCAGCACGCCTGCAGCGGGGGGGCTCGAGACCCAGTACTTC | CASTPAAGGLETQYF
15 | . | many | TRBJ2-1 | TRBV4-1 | TGCGCCAGCAGCCAAGATCCCCGCCGGAACAATGAGCAGTTCTTC | CASSQDPRRNNEQFF
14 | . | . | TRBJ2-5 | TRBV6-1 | TGTGCCAGCAGTGAGTTTGGACAGCAAGAGACCCAGTACTTC | CASSEFGQQETQYF
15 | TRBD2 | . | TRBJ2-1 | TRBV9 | TGTGCCAGCAGCGTAGAGGCGGGGGAGCTTAATGAGCAGTTCTTC | CASSVEAGELNEQFF
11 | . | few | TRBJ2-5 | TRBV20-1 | TGCAGTGCTAGGACGGCGGAGACCCAGTACTTC | CSARTAETQYF
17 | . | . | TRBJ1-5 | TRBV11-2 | TGTGCCAGCAGCGTTCTAAGAGGGAGGGCCGATGGGGTTACGCAGCATTTT | CASSVLRGRADGVTQHF
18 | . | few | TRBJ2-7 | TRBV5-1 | TGCGCCAGCAGCTCTTTGTGGGTGTTGGGGGACGGGAGTGATGAGCAGTACTTC | CASSSLWVLGDGSDEQYF
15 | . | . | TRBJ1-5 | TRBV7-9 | TGTGCCAGCAGCCTAGGACCCTCGAGCAATCAGCCCCAGCATTTT | CASSLGPSSNQPQHF
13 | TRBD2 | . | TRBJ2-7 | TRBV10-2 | TGCGCCAGTGGACTAGCGGGGGGGCTTGGGCAGTACTTC | CASGLAGGLGQYF
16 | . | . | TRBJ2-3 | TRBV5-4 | TGTGCCAGCAGCTTGGGACAGCCTCGGCTCACAGATACGCAGTATTTT | CASSLGQPRLTDTQYF
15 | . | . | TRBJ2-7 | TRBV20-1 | TGCAGTGCGCAAGACAAGGCCAAGATCTCCTACGAGCAGTACTTC | CSAQDKAKISYEQYF
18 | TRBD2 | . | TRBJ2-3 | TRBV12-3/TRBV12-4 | TGTGCCAGCAGCCTAGGTAGTAGCGGGAGGAGGTTGGCAGATACGCAGTATTTT | CASSLGSSGRRLADTQYF
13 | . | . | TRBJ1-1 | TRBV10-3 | TGTGCCATCAGGGACCCGCGGGCAACTGAAGCTTTCTTT | CAIRDPRATEAFF
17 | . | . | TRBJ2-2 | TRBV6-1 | TGTGCCAGCAGTCAGTCCCAGTTCTGGCGGAACACCGGGGAGCTGTTTTTT | CASSQSQFWRNTGELFF
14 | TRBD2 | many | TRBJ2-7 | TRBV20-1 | TGCAGTGCTAGGCGGACTAGCCCTTTCTACGAGCAGTACTTC | CSARRTSPFYEQYF
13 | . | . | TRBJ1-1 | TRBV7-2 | TGTGCCAGCAGCTTGGGGAAAGTGACTGAAGCTTTCTTT | CASSLGKVTEAFF
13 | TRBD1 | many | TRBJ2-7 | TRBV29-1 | TGCAGCGGCGGGCAGGGGGAACCCTACGAGCAGTACTTC | CSGGQGEPYEQYF
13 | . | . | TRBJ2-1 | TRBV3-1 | TGTGCCAGCAGGCCGGGACTCCAAGGGGAGCAGTTCTTC | CASRPGLQGEQFF